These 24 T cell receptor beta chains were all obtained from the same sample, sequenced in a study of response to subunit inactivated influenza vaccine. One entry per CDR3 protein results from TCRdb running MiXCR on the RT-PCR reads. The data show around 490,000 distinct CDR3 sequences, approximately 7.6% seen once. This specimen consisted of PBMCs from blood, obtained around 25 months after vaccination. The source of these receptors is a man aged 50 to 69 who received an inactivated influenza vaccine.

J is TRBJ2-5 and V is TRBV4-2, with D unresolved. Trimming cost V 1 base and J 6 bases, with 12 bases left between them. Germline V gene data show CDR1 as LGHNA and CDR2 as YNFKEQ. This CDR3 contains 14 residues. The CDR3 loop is CASSQGTNLKTQYF. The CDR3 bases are TGTGCCAGCAGCCAAGGAACAAATTTGAAGACCCAGTACTTC.

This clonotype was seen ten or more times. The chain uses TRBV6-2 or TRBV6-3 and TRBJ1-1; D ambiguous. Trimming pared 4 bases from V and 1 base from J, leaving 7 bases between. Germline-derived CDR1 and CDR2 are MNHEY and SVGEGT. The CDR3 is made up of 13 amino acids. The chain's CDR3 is CASSFTANTEAFF. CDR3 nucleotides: TGTGCCAGCAGTTTTACAGCGAACACTGAAGCTTTCTTT.

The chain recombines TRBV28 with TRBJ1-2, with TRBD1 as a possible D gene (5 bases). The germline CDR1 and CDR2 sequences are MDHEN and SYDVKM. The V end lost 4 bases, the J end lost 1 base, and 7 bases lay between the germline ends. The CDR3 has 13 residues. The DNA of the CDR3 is TGTGCCAGCAGTTGGACAATTAACTATGGCTACACCTTC. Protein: CASSWTINYGYTF.

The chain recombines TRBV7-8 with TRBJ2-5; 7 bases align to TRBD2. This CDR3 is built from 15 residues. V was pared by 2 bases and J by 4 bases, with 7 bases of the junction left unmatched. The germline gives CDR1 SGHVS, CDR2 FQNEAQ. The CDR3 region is CASSLMASGGETQYF. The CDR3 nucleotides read TGTGCCAGCAGCTTAATGGCTAGCGGAGGAGAGACCCAGTACTTC.

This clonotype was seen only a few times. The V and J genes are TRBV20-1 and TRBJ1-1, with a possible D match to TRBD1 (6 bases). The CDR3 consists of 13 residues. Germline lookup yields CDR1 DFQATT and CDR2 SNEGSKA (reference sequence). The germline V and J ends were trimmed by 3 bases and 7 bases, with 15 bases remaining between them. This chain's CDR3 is CSASLTGSGEAFF. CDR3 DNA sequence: TGCAGTGCTAGCCTCACAGGGAGTGGTGAAGCTTTCTTT.

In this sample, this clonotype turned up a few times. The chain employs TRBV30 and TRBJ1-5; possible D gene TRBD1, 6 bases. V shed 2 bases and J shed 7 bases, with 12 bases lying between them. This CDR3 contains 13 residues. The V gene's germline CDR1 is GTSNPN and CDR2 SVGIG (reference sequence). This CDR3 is CAWSRGLGQPQHF. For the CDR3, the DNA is TGTGCCTGGAGTCGGGGGCTAGGGCAGCCCCAGCATTTT.

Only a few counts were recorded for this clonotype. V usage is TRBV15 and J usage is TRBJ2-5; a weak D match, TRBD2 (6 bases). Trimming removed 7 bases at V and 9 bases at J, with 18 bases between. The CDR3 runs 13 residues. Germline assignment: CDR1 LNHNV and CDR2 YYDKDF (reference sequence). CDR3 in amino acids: CATNTDGRGAQYF. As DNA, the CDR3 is TGTGCCACCAACACGGACGGCCGCGGGGCCCAGTACTTC.

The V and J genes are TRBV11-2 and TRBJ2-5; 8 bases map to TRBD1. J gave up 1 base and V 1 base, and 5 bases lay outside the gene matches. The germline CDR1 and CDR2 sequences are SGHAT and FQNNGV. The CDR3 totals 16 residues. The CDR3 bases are TGTGCCAGCAGCTTAGCTCGGACAGGGTTCCAAGAGACCCAGTACTTC. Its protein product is CASSLARTGFQETQYF.

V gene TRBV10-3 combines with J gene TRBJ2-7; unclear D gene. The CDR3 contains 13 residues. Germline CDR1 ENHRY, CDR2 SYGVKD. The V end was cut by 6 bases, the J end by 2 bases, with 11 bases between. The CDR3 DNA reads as TGTGCCATCAGCCGGACGGCACCCTACGAGCAGTACTTC. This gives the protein CAISRTAPYEQYF.

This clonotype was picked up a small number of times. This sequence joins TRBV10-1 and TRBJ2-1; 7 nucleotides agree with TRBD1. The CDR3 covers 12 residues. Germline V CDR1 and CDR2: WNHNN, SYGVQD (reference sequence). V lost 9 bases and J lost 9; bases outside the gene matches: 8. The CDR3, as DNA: TGCGCCAGTCGACAGGGATCGGGTGAGCAGTTCTTC. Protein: CASRQGSGEQFF.

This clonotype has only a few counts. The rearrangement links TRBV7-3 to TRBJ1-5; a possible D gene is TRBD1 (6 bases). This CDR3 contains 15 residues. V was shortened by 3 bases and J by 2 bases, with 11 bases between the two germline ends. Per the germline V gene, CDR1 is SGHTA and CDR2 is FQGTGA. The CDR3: CASSFHREGNQPQHF. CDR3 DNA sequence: TGTGCCAGCAGCTTCCACAGGGAAGGCAATCAGCCCCAGCATTTT.

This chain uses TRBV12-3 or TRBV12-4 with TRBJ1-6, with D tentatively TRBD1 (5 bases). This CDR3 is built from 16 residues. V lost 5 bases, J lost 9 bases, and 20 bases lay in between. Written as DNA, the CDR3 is TGTGCCAGCAGTGCCCACGGGACGGGAGGGTTTTCACCCCTCCACTTT. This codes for CASSAHGTGGFSPLHF.

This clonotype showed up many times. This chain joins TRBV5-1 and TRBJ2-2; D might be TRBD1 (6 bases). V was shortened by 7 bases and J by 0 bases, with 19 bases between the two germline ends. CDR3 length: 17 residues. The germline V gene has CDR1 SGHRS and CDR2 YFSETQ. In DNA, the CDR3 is TGCGCCAGCGGATCCGCGACAGGAAAAGCGAACACCGGGGAGCTGTTTTTT. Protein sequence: CASGSATGKANTGELFF.

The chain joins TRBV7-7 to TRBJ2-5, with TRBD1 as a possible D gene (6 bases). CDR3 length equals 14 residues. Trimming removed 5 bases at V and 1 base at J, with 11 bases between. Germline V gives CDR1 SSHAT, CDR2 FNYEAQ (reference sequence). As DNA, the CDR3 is TGTGCCAGCAGCCCGGACAGAACCCAAGAGACCCAGTACTTC. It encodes CASSPDRTQETQYF.

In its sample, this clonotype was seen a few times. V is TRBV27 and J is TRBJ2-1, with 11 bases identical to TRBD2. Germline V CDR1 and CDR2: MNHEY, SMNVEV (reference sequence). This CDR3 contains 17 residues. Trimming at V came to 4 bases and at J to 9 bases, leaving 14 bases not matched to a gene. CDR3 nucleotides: TGTGCCAGCAGTTCTGGGGATCTAGCGGGGGGAATGGGTGAGCAGTTCTTC. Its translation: CASSSGDLAGGMGEQFF.

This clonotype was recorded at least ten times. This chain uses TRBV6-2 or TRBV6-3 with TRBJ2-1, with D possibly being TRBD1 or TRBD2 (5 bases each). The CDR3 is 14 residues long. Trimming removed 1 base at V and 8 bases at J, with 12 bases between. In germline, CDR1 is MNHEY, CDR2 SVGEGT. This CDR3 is CASSYLGPGDEQFF. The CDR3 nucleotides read TGTGCCAGCAGTTACTTGGGGCCCGGGGATGAGCAGTTCTTC.

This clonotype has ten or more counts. The CDR3 DNA reads TGCAGTGCTAGGCCGCGACCGGACGAAGCTTTCTTT. Translated, it gives CSARPRPDEAFF. V is TRBV20-1 and J is TRBJ1-1; D remains unclear. Germline loops: CDR1 DFQATT, CDR2 SNEGSKA (reference sequence). This CDR3 region has 12 residues. Trimming took off 3 bases at V and 8 bases at J, with 13 bases between the two ends.

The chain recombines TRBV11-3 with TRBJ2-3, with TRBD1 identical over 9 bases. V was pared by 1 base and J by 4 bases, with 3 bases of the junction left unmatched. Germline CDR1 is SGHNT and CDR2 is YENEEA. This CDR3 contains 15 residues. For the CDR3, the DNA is TGTGCCAGCAGCTTAGGGGACAGGGCTGCAGATACGCAGTATTTT. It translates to CASSLGDRAADTQYF.

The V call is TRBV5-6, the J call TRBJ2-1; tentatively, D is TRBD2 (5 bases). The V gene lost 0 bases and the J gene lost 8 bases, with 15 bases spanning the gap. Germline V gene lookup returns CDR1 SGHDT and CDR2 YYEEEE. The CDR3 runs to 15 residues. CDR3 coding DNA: TGTGCCAGCAGCTTGGCGTTGCTAGCCTTCCATGAGCAGTTCTTC. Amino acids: CASSLALLAFHEQFF. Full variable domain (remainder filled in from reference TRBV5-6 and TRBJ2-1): DAGVTQSPTHLIKTRGQQVTLRCSPKSGHDTVSWYQQALGQGPQFIFQYYEEEERQRGNFPDRFSGHQFPNYSSELNVNALLLGDSALYLCASSLALLAFHEQFFGPGTRLTVL.

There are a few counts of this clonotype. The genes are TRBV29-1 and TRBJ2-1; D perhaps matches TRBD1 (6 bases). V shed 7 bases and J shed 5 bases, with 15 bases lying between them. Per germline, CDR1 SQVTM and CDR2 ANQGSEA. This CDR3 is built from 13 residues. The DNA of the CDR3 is TGCAGCGGACAATGGACAGAAAACAATGAGCAGTTCTTC. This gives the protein CSGQWTENNEQFF.

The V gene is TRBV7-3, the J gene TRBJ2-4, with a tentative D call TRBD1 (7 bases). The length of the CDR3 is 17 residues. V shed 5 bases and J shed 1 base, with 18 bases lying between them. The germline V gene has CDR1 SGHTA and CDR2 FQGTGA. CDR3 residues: CASSPHTGAGAKNIQYF. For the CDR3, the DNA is TGTGCCAGCAGCCCTCATACAGGGGCGGGGGCCAAAAACATTCAGTACTTC.

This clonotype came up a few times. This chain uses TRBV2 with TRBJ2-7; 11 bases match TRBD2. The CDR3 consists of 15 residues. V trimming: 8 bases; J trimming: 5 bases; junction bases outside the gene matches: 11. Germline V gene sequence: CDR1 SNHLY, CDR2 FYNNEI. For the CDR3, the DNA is TGTGCCAGCGTGAGAACTAGCGGGAGTGGCCACGAGCAGTACTTC. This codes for CASVRTSGSGHEQYF.

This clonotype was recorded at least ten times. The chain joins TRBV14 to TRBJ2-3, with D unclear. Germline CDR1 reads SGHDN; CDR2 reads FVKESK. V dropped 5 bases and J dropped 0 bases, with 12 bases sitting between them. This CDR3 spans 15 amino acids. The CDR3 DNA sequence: TGTGCCAGCAGCTCCTGGGAACGGAGCACAGATACGCAGTATTTT. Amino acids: CASSSWERSTDTQYF.

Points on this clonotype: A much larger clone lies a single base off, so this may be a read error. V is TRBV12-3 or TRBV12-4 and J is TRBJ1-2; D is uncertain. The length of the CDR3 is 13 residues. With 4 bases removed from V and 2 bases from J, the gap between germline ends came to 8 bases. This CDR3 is CASSSELNYGYTF. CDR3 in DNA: TGTGCCAGCAGTTCAGAACTAAACTATGGCTACACCTTC.